A selection of T cell receptor beta chains follows, all from one sample in a study of T cells expressing NK-cell markers. Reanalyzing the 5' RACE reads, TCRdb keeps one entry per CDR3 protein, without DNA. This sample's table reports 140,000 or so distinct CDR3 sequences. Material for sequencing was blood T cells: a sorted CD56 or NKG2C T cell subset, CD4+ or CD8+ T cells, or bulk PBMC T cells (not recorded which). These TCRs come from a young man in good health. Each CDR3 is given with its conserved first and last residue. Each record gives: CDR3 length, V gene, J gene, CDR3 protein.

13	TRBV7-9	TRBJ1-1	CASSLFTQDEAFF
11	TRBV27	TRBJ1-1	CATRQTTEAFF
14	TRBV29-1	TRBJ2-3	CSVEWGLGTDTQYF
12	TRBV29-1	TRBJ1-2	CSVERDNYGYTF
15	TRBV27	TRBJ2-7	CASSFVQRASYEQYF
15	TRBV12-3/TRBV12-4	TRBJ1-5	CASSFGQYSNQPQHF
15	TRBV3-1	TRBJ1-5	CASSQDWGNNQPQHF
14	TRBV15	TRBJ1-1	CATSRDLRDTEAFF
15	TRBV7-9	TRBJ2-1	CASSPTDGPGNEQFF
14	TRBV7-8	TRBJ1-3	CASSLSVSGNTIYF
13	TRBV19	TRBJ1-4	CASATATNEKLFF
13	TRBV19	TRBJ2-1	CASSIGQGDGRVF
14	TRBV4-1	TRBJ2-1	CASSQLEGPNEQFF
12	TRBV5-1	TRBJ2-2	CASSLAGGELFF
16	TRBV10-3	TRBJ2-7	CAISELGVMSSYEQYF
11	TRBV12-3/TRBV12-4	TRBJ2-1	CASSFSTAQFF
14	TRBV19	TRBJ2-1	CASRLAGGINEQFF
18	TRBV23-1	TRBJ2-4	CASSQSTQNPLAKNIQYF
16	TRBV7-9	TRBJ2-2	CASSASSGSWGGELFF
17	TRBV5-1	TRBJ2-1	CASSPQTRLAQYNEQFF
13	TRBV27	TRBJ2-7	CASSPAESYEQYF